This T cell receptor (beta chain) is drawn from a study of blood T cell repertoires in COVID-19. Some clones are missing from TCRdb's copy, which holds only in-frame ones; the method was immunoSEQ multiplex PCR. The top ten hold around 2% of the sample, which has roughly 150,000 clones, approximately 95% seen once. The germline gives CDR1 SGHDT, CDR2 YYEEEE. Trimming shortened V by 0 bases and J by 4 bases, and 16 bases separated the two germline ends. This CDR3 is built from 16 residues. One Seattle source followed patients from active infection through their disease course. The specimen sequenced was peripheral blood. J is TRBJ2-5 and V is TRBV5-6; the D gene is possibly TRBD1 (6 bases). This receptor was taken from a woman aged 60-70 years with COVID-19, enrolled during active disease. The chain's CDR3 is CASSLGLGAQGETQYF. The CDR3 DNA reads TGTGCCAGCAGCTTGGGCCTGGGGGCGCAGGGAGAGACCCAGTACTTC.